This TCR beta chain was found in a study of Siglec-9 on CD8 T cells in melanoma. Study-level points and caveats: An effector memory CD8+ subset marked by Siglec-9 reportedly appeared to gather in melanoma.

As concerns this clone: Its antigen remains unidentified.

TCRdb keeps only in-frame clones here, not all; method: immunoSEQ multiplex PCR. The table shows roughly 35,000 clones, with approximately 83% occurring only once. Germline V gene sequence: CDR1 LGHNA, CDR2 YNFKEQ. This CDR3 region has 13 residues. V shed 5 bases, J shed 5 bases, and the junction held 5 bases outside the gene matches. The gene calls are TRBV4-2 and TRBJ2-5; 7 nucleotides line up with TRBD1. Material: Siglec-9- CD8+ T cells sorted from blood. This sequence originates from a human donor in good health. CDR3 bases: TGTGCCAGCAGCGGTAGGGGGCTGGAGACCCAGTACTTC. Translating it yields CASSGRGLETQYF.